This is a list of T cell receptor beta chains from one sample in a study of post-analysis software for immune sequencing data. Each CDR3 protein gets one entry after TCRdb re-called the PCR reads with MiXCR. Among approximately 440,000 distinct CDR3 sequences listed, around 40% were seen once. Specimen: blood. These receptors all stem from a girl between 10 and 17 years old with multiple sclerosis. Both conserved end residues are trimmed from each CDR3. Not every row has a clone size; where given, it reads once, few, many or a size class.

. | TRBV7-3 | ASSSRQTDTQY
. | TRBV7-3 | ASSSLSGGSDTQY
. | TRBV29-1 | SVWGLAGISTNTGELF
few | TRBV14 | ASSPRDEHEQF
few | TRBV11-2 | ASSQGPGQLGLAVYNEQF
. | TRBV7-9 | ASSPTGYDYT
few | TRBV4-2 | ASSQDTELPLYGY
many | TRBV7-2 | ASSLGGGGTDTQY
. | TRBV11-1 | ASSPNILNTEAF
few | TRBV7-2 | ASSPGSRFRGYT
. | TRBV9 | ASSVEEGLISNEQF
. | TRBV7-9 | ASRPRQGPNTEAF
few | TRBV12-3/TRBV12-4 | ASSSLSGRAAFGYEQY
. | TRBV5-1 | ASSRGSSYNEQY
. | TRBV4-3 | ASSQDLRPYEQY
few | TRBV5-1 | ASSLDQASGRYEQY
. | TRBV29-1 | SVEGDRGSAF
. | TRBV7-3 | ASSSGQGEEQY
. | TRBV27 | ATRRTGILFYEQY
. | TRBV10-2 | ASSAQGRNEQF
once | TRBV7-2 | ASSLAGTLLRTDTQY
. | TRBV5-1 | ASSLDRGGAKNIQY
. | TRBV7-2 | ASSPQGILQTQY
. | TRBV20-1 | SARRDIETQY
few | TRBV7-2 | ASSRTRDRTLSGEQY
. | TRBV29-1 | SVEDRGPHGYT
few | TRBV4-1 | ASSLGPGTQETQY
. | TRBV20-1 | SAPPAGEGADTQY
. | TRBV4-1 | ASSQEGASEQF
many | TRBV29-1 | SVAVRGHGNSGANVLT
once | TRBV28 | ASSLPSLLEGTDTQY
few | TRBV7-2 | ASSLVVRNSNQPQH